The text below deals with one T cell receptor beta chain. This specimen belongs to a study of blood T cell repertoires in COVID-19. Turning to the study itself: Donors in the United States, Italy and Spain gave samples during acute or convalescent COVID-19. In each case, the material was cDNA or gDNA derived from T cells, B-cell-depleted T cells, or PBMCs.

As originally analysed: It was from reference gene primer amplification that nucleated cell counts were estimated. The repertoire was sequenced with immunoSEQ multiplex PCR; TCRdb's copy has only in-frame clones and lacks some. V, J and clone size derive from that table, while D and trimming were established from the DNA sequence. The repertoire includes 150,000 to 200,000 clones, approximately 79% of them detected once, and less than 15% sits in the top ten. Germline V lookup: CDR1 SGHAT, CDR2 FQNNGV. V shed 9 bases, J shed 4 bases, and the junction held 9 bases outside the gene matches. There are 15 residues in the CDR3.

This TCR was sampled from a man aged 45-60 years who had recovered from COVID-19. V usage is TRBV11-2 and J usage is TRBJ1-3; TRBD1 agrees at 10 bases. Sequences were obtained from peripheral blood. Written as DNA, the CDR3 is TGTGCCAGTCGATCGGGACAGGGGATCGGAAACACCATATATTTT. Translating gives CASRSGQGIGNTIYF.